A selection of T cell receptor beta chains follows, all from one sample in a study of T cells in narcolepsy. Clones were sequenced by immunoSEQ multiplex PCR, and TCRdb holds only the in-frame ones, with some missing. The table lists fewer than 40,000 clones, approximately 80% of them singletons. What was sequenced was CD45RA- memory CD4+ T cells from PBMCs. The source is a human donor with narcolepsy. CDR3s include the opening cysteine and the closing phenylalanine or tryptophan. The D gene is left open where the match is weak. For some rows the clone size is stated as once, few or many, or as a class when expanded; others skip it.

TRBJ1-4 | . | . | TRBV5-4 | TGTGCCAGCAGCTTGGCCCTTAATGAAAAACTGTTTTTT | CASSLALNEKLFF
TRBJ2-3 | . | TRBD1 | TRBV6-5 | TGTGCCAGCAGTTACGGCACGGGACAGAGCACAGATACGCAGTATTTT | CASSYGTGQSTDTQYF
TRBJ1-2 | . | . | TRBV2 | TGTGCCAGCAATCCGGGGCCACAGGGCTACACCTTC | CASNPGPQGYTF
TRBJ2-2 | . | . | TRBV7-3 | TGTGCCAGCAGCTTAGGCGGCAGAAACACCGGGGAGCTGTTTTTT | CASSLGGRNTGELFF
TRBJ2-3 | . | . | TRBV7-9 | TGTGCCAGCAGCTTAACGTCCCGTAGCACAGATACGCAGTATTTT | CASSLTSRSTDTQYF
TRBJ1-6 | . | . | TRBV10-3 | TGTGCCATGGGGGACCCACAGGTCGGTTCACCCCTCCACTTT | CAMGDPQVGSPLHF
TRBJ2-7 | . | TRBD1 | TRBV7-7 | TGTGCTAGCGGCCCTGATCAGGGGGCCGAGCAGTACTTC | CASGPDQGAEQYF
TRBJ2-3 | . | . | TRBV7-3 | TGTGCCAGCAGCTCCGAGCTGTCTAGCACAGATACGCAGTATTTT | CASSSELSSTDTQYF
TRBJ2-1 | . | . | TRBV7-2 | TGTGCCAGCAAGGGGTGGGGGCTGAGTGAGCAGTTCTTC | CASKGWGLSEQFF
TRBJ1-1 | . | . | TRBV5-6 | TGTGCCAGCAGCAATTTGGACCTGAACACTGAAGCTTTCTTT | CASSNLDLNTEAFF
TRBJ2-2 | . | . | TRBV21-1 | TGTGCCAGCAGCTTTAGAGGACTAGCCGGGGAGCTGTTTTTT | CASSFRGLAGELFF
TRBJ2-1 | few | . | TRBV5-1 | TGCGCCAGCAGCCTTATAGTTGGAAGTGGTGAGCAGTTCTTC | CASSLIVGSGEQFF
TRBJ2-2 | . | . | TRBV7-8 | TGTGCCAGCAGCTTAGTAGGCGGCGAGAACACCGGGGAGCTGTTTTTT | CASSLVGGENTGELFF
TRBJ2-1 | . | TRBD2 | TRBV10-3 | TGTGCCATCAGTTACAGCGGGGGGACCAACAATGAGCAGTTCTTC | CAISYSGGTNNEQFF
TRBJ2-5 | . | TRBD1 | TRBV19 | TGTGCCAGCCGAGACTTAAGGACAGGGGGCGTTGAGACCCAGTACTTC | CASRDLRTGGVETQYF
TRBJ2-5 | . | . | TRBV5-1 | TGCGCCAGCAGCTTGGGGGTCGGGGAGACCCAGTACTTC | CASSLGVGETQYF
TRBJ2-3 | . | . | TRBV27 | TGTGCCAGCAGTCGGGGGACCACAGATACGCAGTATTTT | CASSRGTTDTQYF
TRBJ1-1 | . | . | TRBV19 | TGTGCCAGTAACCTAGGGCCCACTGAAGCTTTCTTT | CASNLGPTEAFF
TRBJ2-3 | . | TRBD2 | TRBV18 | TGTGCCAGCTCTGCCCCGGGACTAGCGCAAGATACGCAGTATTTT | CASSAPGLAQDTQYF
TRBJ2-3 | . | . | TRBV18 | TGTGCCAGCTCACTCGGGGGCCATAGCACAGATACGCAGTATTTT | CASSLGGHSTDTQYF
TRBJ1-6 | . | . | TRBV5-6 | TGTGCCAGCAGCTTGTTGGCAGAGCATAATTCACCCCTCCACTTT | CASSLLAEHNSPLHF
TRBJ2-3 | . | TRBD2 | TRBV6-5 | TGTGCCAGCAGTTACCGGGGGGGGCAGGATACGCAGTATTTT | CASSYRGGQDTQYF
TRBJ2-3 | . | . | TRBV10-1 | TGCGCCAGCAGTGAGGGCCTCACAGATACGCAGTATTTT | CASSEGLTDTQYF
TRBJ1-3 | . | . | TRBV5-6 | TGTGCCAGCAGCTTAGGCGGTTCCTCTGGAAACACCATATATTTT | CASSLGGSSGNTIYF
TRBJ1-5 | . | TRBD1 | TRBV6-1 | TGTGCCAGCAGTACAGGGGGGAGAGATCAGCCCCAGCATTTT | CASSTGGRDQPQHF
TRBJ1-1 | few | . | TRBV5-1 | TGCGCCAGCAGCTTGACAGGGATCAACACTGAAGCTTTCTTT | CASSLTGINTEAFF
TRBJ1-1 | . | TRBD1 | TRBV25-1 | TGTGCCAGCAGTGAATATCGTTTGGACAGGGCCGCTTTCTTT | CASSEYRLDRAAFF
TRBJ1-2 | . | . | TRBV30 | TGTGCCTGGAGTTCAACAGGGTCTAACTATGGCTACACCTTC | CAWSSTGSNYGYTF
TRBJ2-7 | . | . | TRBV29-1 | TGCAGCGTTGGTCGGGGCGAGGACAGATATACCTACGAGCAGTACTTC | CSVGRGEDRYTYEQYF
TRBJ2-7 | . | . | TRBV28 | TGTGCCAGCAGTTACGGGACAAACCCCTACGAGCAGTACTTC | CASSYGTNPYEQYF
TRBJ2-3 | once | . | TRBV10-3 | TGTGCCATCAGTGACGCCGGGGGAAACACAGATACGCAGTATTTT | CAISDAGGNTDTQYF
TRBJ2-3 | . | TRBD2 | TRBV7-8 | TGTGCCAGCAGCTTAGTCCTAGCGGGGGGGAACACAGATACGCAGTATTTT | CASSLVLAGGNTDTQYF
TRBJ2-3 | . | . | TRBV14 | TGTGCCAGCAGCCAAGAAGGACTGCTCACAGATACGCAGTATTTT | CASSQEGLLTDTQYF
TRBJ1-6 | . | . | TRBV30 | TGTGCCTGGAGCCCCGGGACCCAGACCACCCATTCACCCCTCCACTTT | CAWSPGTQTTHSPLHF
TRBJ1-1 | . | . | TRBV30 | TGTGCCTGGAGGGACCACCTGAGGGGGACTGAAGCTTTCTTT | CAWRDHLRGTEAFF
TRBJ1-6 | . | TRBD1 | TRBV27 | TGTGCCAGCAGTTTATGGGGGACAGACCGCTCCTATAATTCACCCCTCCACTTT | CASSLWGTDRSYNSPLHF
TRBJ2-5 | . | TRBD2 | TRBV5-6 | TGTGCCAGCAGCGGCAGCGGGGGGACCTTCCGGACCCAGTACTTC | CASSGSGGTFRTQYF
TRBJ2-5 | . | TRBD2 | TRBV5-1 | TGCGCCAGCAGCTTGGCCCCGCCTAGCGGCGCTGAGACCCAGTACTTC | CASSLAPPSGAETQYF
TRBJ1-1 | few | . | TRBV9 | TGTGCCAGCAGTACCCATCAGGATGAAGCTTTCTTT | CASSTHQDEAFF
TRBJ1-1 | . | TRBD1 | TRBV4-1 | TGCGCCAGCAGCCGATCGACAGGGGGCCGCACTGAAGCTTTCTTT | CASSRSTGGRTEAFF
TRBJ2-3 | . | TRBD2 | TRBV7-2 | TGTGCCAGCAGCTTAGTGGCTAGCGGGGGGGCCGGCACAGATACGCAGTATTTT | CASSLVASGGAGTDTQYF
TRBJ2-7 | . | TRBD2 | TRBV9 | TGTGCCAGCAGCGTTAGCGGGGGAGGCGGCGAGCAGTACTTC | CASSVSGGGGEQYF
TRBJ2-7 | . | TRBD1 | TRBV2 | TGTGCCAGCAGCTCGGGACAGGGGAGCTACGAGCAGTACTTC | CASSSGQGSYEQYF
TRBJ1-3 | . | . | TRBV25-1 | TGTGCCAGCAGTGGAACCGGGGTGAGACTAGGAAACACCATATATTTT | CASSGTGVRLGNTIYF
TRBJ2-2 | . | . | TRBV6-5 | TGTGCCAGCAGTTCAGGGAGCACCGGGGAGCTGTTTTTT | CASSSGSTGELFF
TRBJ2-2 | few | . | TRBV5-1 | TGCGCCAGCAGCTCCAGACCCGGCGGGGAGCTGTTTTTT | CASSSRPGGELFF
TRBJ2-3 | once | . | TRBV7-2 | TGTGCCAGCAGCTTAGGTCCTGAGCGGCTCACAGATACGCAGTATTTT | CASSLGPERLTDTQYF
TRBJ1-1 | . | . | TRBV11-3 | TGTGCCAGCAGCTTAGAACAACGGCCCCGGAGGACTGAAGCTTTCTTT | CASSLEQRPRRTEAFF
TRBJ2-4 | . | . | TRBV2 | TGTGCCAGCAGTGATGGGTCTAATAAAAACATTCAGTACTTC | CASSDGSNKNIQYF
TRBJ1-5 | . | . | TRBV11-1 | TGTGCCAGCAGCTTGGGCAGGGACAATCAGCCCCAGCATTTT | CASSLGRDNQPQHF